Following are 3 T cell receptor beta chains from one sample sequenced in a study of blood T cell repertoires in COVID-19. TCRdb's table, derived via immunoSEQ multiplex PCR, lists solely in-frame clones and lacks some. There are approximately 350,000 clones in the sample; around nine tenths occur only once, and just under 7.5% lies in the top ten. Sequencing was performed on peripheral blood. The origin of the receptors is a woman between 70 and 85 years old with COVID-19, enrolled during active disease.

Only a few counts were recorded for this clone. This chain connects TRBV7-2 to TRBJ1-3, with D possibly being TRBD1 (6 bases). V was trimmed by 4 bases and J by 0 bases, leaving 10 bases between them. The CDR3 totals 15 residues. Germline V gene lookup returns CDR1 SGHTA and CDR2 FQGNSA. The CDR3 spells CASSWTANSGNTIYF. The CDR3 DNA reads as TGTGCCAGCAGCTGGACAGCGAACTCTGGAAACACCATATATTTT.

The V and J genes are TRBV3-1 (or the pseudogene TRBV3-2) and TRBJ2-1; perhaps TRBD1 as D (6 bases). The V end was cut by 1 base, the J end by 2 bases, with 9 bases between. Germline loops: CDR1 LGHDT, CDR2 YNNKEL (reference sequence). The length of the CDR3 is 15 residues. CDR3 DNA sequence: TGTGCCAGCAGCCAAGGGGGGACACCCTACAATGAGCAGTTCTTC. This codes for CASSQGGTPYNEQFF.

A few counts support this clone. This rearrangement joins TRBV2 to TRBJ2-1; 7 bases are shared with TRBD2. Germline loops: CDR1 SNHLY, CDR2 FYNNEI. J gave up 3 bases and V 7 bases, and 12 bases lay outside the gene matches. CDR3 size: 16 residues. This chain's CDR3 is CASNWVDGGNYNEQFF. The CDR3 DNA is TGTGCCAGCAATTGGGTTGACGGGGGGAACTACAATGAGCAGTTCTTC. Supplemented by reference TRBV2 and TRBJ2-1, the full variable domain reads EPEVTQTPSHQVTQMGQEVILRCVPISNHLYFYWYRQILGQKVEFLVSFYNNEISEKSEIFDDQFSVERPDGSNFTLKIRSTKLEDSAMYFCASNWVDGGNYNEQFFGPGTRLTVL.